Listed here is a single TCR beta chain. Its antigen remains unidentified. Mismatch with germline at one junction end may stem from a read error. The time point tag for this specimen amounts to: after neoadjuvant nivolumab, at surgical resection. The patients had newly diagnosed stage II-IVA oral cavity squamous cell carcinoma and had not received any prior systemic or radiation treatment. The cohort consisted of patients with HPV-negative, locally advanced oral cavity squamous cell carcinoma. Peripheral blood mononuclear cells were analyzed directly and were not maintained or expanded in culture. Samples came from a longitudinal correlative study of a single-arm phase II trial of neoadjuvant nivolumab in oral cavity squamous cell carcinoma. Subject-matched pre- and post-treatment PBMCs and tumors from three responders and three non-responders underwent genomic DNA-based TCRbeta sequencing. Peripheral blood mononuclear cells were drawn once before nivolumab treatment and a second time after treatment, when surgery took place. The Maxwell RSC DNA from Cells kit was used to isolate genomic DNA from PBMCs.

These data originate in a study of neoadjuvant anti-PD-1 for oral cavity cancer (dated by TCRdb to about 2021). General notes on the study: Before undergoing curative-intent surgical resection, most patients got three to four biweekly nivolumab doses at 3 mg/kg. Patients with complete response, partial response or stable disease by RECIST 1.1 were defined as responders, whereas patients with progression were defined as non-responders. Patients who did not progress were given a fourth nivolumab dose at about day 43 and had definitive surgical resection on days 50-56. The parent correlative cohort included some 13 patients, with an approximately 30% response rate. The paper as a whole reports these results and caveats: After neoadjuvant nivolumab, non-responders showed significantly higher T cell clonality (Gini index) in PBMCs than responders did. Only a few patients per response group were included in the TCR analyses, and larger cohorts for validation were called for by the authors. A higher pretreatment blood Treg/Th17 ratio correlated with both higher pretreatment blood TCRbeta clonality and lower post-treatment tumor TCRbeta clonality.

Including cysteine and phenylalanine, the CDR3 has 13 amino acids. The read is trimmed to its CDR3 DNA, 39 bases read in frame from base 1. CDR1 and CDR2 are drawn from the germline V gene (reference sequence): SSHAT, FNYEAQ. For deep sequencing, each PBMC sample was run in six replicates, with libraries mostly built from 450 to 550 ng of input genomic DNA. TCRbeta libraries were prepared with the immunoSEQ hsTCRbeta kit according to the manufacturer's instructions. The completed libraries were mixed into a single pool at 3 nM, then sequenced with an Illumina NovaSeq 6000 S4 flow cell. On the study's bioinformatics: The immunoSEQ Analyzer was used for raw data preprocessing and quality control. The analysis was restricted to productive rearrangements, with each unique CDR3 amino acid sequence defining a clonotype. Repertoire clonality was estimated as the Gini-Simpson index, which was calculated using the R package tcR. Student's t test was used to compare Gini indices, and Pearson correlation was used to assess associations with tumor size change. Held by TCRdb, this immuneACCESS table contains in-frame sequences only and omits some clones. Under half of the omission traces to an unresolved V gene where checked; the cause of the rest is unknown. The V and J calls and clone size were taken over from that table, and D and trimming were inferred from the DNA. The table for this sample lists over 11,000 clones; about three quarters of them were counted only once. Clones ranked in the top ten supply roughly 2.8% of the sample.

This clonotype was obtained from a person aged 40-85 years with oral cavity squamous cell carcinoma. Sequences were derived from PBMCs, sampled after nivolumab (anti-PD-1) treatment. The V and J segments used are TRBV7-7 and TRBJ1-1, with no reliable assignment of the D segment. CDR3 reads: CASSFDGNTEAFF. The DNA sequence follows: TGTGCTAGCAGCTTCGACGGAAACACTGAAGCTTTCTTT.